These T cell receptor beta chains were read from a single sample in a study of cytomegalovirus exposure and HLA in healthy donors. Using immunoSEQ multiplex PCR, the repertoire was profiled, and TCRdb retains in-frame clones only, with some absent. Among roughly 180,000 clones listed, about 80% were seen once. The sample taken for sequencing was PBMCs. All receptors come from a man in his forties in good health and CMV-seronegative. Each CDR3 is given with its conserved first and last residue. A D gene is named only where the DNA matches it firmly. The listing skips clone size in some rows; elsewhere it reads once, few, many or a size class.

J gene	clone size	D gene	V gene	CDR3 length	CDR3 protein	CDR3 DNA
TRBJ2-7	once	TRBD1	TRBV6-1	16	CASSGGTAPSSYEQYF	TGTGCCAGCAGTGGGGGGACAGCCCCTAGCTCCTACGAGCAGTACTTC
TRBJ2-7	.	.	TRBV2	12	CASREGPYEQYF	TGTGCCAGCAGGGAGGGTCCCTACGAGCAGTACTTC
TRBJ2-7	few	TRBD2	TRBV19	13	CASSGREGYEQYF	TGTGCCAGTAGTGGGAGGGAAGGCTACGAGCAGTACTTC
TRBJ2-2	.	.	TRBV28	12	CASSPRDGELFF	TGTGCCAGCAGTCCCAGGGACGGGGAGCTGTTTTTT
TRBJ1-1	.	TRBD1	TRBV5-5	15	CASSLLLGGATEAFF	TGTGCCAGCAGCTTGCTCTTAGGGGGCGCGACTGAAGCTTTCTTT
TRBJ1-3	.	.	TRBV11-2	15	CASSSQGSSGNTIYF	TGTGCCAGCAGCTCACAGGGAAGCTCTGGAAACACCATATATTTT
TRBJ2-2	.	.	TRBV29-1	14	CSVLRERDTGELFF	TGCAGCGTTCTGAGGGAGCGGGACACCGGGGAGCTGTTTTTT
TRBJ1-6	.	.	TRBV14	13	CASSRQNNSPLHF	TGTGCCAGCAGCCGACAAAATAATTCACCCCTCCACTTT
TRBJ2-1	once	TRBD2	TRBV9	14	CASSISGGASEQFF	TGTGCCAGCTCAATCAGCGGGGGGGCCAGTGAGCAGTTCTTC
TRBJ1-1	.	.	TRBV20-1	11	CSAPLNTEAFF	TGCAGTGCTCCGTTGAACACTGAAGCTTTCTTT
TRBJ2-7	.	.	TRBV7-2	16	CASSLALVPNGYEQYF	TGTGCCAGCAGCTTAGCCCTGGTCCCCAACGGTTACGAGCAGTACTTC
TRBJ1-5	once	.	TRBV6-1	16	CASSEVFGGARQPQHF	TGTGCCAGCAGTGAGGTGTTTGGAGGGGCGAGGCAGCCCCAGCATTTT
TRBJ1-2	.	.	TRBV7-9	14	CASSSQGPSYGYTF	TGTGCCAGCAGCTCGCAGGGGCCGAGCTATGGCTACACCTTC
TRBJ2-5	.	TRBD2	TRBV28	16	CASRTGLAGGQETQYF	TGTGCCAGCAGAACGGGACTAGCGGGGGGTCAAGAGACCCAGTACTTC
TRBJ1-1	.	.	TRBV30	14	CAWRPGQYDSEAFF	TGTGCCTGGAGACCAGGACAGTATGACTCTGAAGCTTTCTTT
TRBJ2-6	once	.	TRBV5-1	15	CASSVGTAGYNVLTF	TGCGCCAGCAGTGTAGGGACTGCGGGGTACAACGTCCTGACTTTC
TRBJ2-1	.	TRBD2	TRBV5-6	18	CASSLVGSGGASYNEQFF	TGTGCCAGCAGCTTGGTAGGTAGCGGGGGGGCCTCCTACAATGAGCAGTTCTTC
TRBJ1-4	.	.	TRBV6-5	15	CASSYSIRGGEKLFF	TGTGCCAGCAGTTACTCTATCCGGGGGGGCGAAAAACTGTTTTTT
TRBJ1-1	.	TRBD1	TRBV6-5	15	CASIGTGGWDTEAFF	TGTGCCAGCATTGGGACAGGGGGCTGGGACACTGAAGCTTTCTTT
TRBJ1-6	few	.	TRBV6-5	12	CASSSFYSPLHF	TGTGCCAGCAGTTCGTTTTATTCACCCCTCCACTTT
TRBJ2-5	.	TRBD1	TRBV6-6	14	CASRPTGVGETQYF	TGTGCCAGCAGGCCGACAGGGGTTGGGGAGACCCAGTACTTC
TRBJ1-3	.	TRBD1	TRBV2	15	CASSLTQGAGNTIYF	TGTGCCAGCAGTTTAACACAGGGGGCTGGAAACACCATATATTTT
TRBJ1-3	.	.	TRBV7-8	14	CASSLTDNGNTIYF	TGTGCCAGCAGCCTAACAGATAATGGAAACACCATATATTTT
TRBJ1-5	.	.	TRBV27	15	CASSLERHSNQPQHF	TGTGCCAGCAGTCTCGAACGACATAGCAATCAGCCCCAGCATTTT
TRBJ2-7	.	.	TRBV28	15	CASSLGQLITYEQYF	TGTGCCAGCAGTTTAGGGCAGCTAATCACCTACGAGCAGTACTTC
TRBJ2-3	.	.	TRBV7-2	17	CASSLAEWGVGTDTQYF	TGTGCCAGCAGCTTAGCGGAGTGGGGAGTCGGCACAGATACGCAGTATTTT
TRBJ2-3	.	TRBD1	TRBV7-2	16	CASSLNRGQWADTQYF	TGTGCCAGCAGCTTAAACAGGGGGCAATGGGCAGATACGCAGTATTTT
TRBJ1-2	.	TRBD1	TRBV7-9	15	CASSLAGDSNYGYTF	TGTGCCAGCAGCTTAGCCGGGGACAGCAACTATGGCTACACCTTC
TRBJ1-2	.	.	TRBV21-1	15	CASSKDRGTGDGYTF	TGTGCCAGCAGCAAAGATCGCGGCACAGGGGATGGCTACACCTTC
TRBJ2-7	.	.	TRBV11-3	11	CASSLSDEQYF	TGTGCCAGCAGCTTATCGGACGAGCAGTACTTC
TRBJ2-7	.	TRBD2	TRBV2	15	CASSEVVAGAGEQYF	TGTGCCAGCAGTGAGGTGGTAGCGGGAGCGGGGGAGCAGTACTTC
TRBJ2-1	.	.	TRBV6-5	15	CASSHRGSSYNEQFF	TGTGCCAGCAGCCACCGGGGTAGCTCCTACAATGAGCAGTTCTTC
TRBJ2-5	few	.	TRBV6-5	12	CASSYSRETQYF	TGTGCCAGCAGTTACTCGAGGGAGACCCAGTACTTC